One and the same sample provided the 28 T cell receptor beta chains below, sequenced in a study of cytomegalovirus exposure and HLA in healthy donors. A multiplex PCR was run with 60 Vbeta primers and 13 Jbeta primers. The table came from immunoSEQ multiplex PCR; TCRdb's copy has only in-frame clones and leaves some out. The repertoire has about 170,000 clones, roughly 70% of them found once; the top ten carry 6% to 7.5%. The sample taken for sequencing was PBMCs. These receptors originate from a man aged 35-49 years in good health and CMV-seropositive.

This chain joins TRBV7-2 and TRBJ2-7; perhaps TRBD1 as D (6 bases). The V gene's germline CDR1 is SGHTA and CDR2 FQGNSA. The CDR3 runs 15 residues. Trimming took 5 bases from V and 1 from J, leaving 15 bases between them. DNA for the CDR3: TGTGCCAGCAGCCCCAGGGGACGTACGTCCTACGAGCAGTACTTC. As protein: CASSPRGRTSYEQYF. Variable domain in full (rest from reference TRBV7-2 and TRBJ2-7): GAGVSQSPSNKVTEKGKDVELRCDPISGHTALYWYRQSLGQGLEFLIYFQGNSAPDKSGLPSDRFSAERTGGSVSTLTIQRTQQEDSAVYLCASSPRGRTSYEQYFGPGTRLTVT.

This chain links TRBV25-1 with TRBJ1-2; 8 nucleotides align to TRBD1. CDR1 MGHDK and CDR2 SYGVNS come from the germline V gene. The J segment lost 4 bases and the V segment lost 3 bases, leaving 4 bases of the junction unmatched. The CDR3 runs 14 residues. CDR3 sequence: CASSDRDRLYGYTF. The CDR3 coding sequence is TGTGCCAGCAGTGATCGGGACAGGCTCTATGGCTACACCTTC.

The V gene is TRBV27, the J gene TRBJ2-2, with 12 bases aligning to TRBD2. V lost 5 bases and J lost 4; bases outside the gene matches: 5. There are 16 residues in the CDR3. The germline gives CDR1 MNHEY, CDR2 SMNVEV (reference sequence). The CDR3 loop is CASSRSSGGATGELFF. The CDR3 DNA is TGTGCCAGCAGTAGATCTAGCGGGGGGGCCACCGGGGAGCTGTTTTTT.

The chain carries TRBV6-4 and TRBJ2-3; unclear D gene. This CDR3 region has 15 residues. Deletions cut 6 bases from V and 0 bases from J, with 13 bases between. Germline V gene lookup returns CDR1 MRHNA and CDR2 SNTAGT. The CDR3 region has the DNA TGTGCCAGCAGACCGACAAGAACTAGCACAGATACGCAGTATTTT. Its protein product is CASRPTRTSTDTQYF.

The J gene is TRBJ2-7, the V gene TRBV5-4, with 7 bases fitting TRBD1. The CDR3 runs 14 residues. CDR1 is SGHNT, CDR2 YYREEE, per germline (reference sequence). The V and J ends lost 1 base and 4 bases, in that order; junction bases with no gene match: 5. The DNA of the CDR3 is TGTGCCAGCAGCTTGCCAGGGGGTCGTTACGAGCAGTACTTC. This encodes CASSLPGGRYEQYF.

The rearrangement links TRBV27 to TRBJ2-3; tentatively, D is TRBD1 (6 bases). Germline V gene data show CDR1 as MNHEY and CDR2 as SMNVEV (reference sequence). V was clipped by 5 bases and J by 5 bases, with 11 bases between them. The CDR3 length is 13 residues. CDR3 in DNA: TGTGCCAGCAGTCCGATCAGGGGAGATACGCAGTATTTT. It codes for CASSPIRGDTQYF.

This chain uses TRBV5-1 with TRBJ2-5; D remains unclear. The CDR3 extends over 15 amino acids. V lost 0 bases, J lost 4 bases, and 13 bases lay in between. Germline loops: CDR1 SGHRS, CDR2 YFSETQ. CDR3 region: CASSLGVRLSETQYF. Here the CDR3 DNA reads TGCGCCAGCAGCTTGGGCGTCAGGTTATCAGAGACCCAGTACTTC.

As for this clone: The same CDR3 is also encoded by other DNA sequences in this sample. The chain has TRBV5-6 and TRBJ2-3, with D possibly being TRBD1 (6 bases). Trimming removed 0 bases from V and 3 bases from J, with 14 bases in between. In germline, CDR1 is SGHDT, CDR2 YYEEEE. The CDR3 is 16 residues long. CDR3 residues: CASSLGAGVTTDTQYF. The CDR3 DNA follows: TGTGCCAGCAGCTTGGGCGCAGGGGTCACTACAGATACGCAGTATTTT.

This clone was found a few times. The chain links TRBV29-1 to TRBJ1-2; 10 positions match TRBD1. With 8 bases clipped from V and 6 bases from J, the junction kept 3 bases outside the gene matches. Germline CDR1 and CDR2: SQVTM and ANQGSEA. This CDR3 has 11 residues. CDR3 region: CSTGTGDGYTF. The CDR3 coding sequence is TGCAGCACCGGGACAGGGGATGGCTACACCTTC.

V and J are TRBV2 and TRBJ2-5; the match to TRBD1 covers 10 bases. The CDR3 contains 14 residues. The germline gives CDR1 SNHLY, CDR2 FYNNEI. V lost 8 bases to trimming and J lost 2 bases; unmatched junction nucleotides: 5. CDR3 protein: CASYRDRGQETQYF. CDR3 sequence (DNA): TGTGCCAGCTACCGGGACAGGGGACAAGAGACCCAGTACTTC.

This clone has more than one count but fewer than ten. J is TRBJ2-1 and V is TRBV7-9; 8 nucleotides align to TRBD2. V trimming: 6 bases; J trimming: 9 bases; junction bases outside the gene matches: 7. Germline assignment: CDR1 SEHNR and CDR2 FQNEAQ (reference sequence). The CDR3 consists of 13 residues. The CDR3 coding sequence is TGTGCCAGCAGTACCGGGGGGGCCGGTGAGCAGTTCTTC. Its protein is CASSTGGAGEQFF.

This clone came up once. The chain carries TRBV7-3 and TRBJ2-7; D unresolved. Germline CDR1 is SGHTA and CDR2 is FQGTGA. V lost 2 bases and J 2 bases, leaving 10 bases between the germline ends. The CDR3 is 14 amino acids. The DNA of the CDR3 is TGTGCCAGCAGCTTATCGGGTGGAACCTACGAGCAGTACTTC. Translating it yields CASSLSGGTYEQYF. The whole variable domain, filled in from reference TRBV7-3 and TRBJ2-7, reads GAGVSQTPSNKVTEKGKYVELRCDPISGHTALYWYRQSLGQGPEFLIYFQGTGAADDSGLPNDRFFAVRPEGSVSTLKIQRTERGDSAVYLCASSLSGGTYEQYFGPGTRLTVT.

The gene calls are TRBV5-4 and TRBJ1-2; tentative D call: TRBD1 (5 bases). The CDR3 spans 14 residues. The germline gives CDR1 SGHNT, CDR2 YYREEE (reference sequence). V was trimmed by 2 bases and J by 4 bases, leaving 12 bases between them. CDR3: CASSLPGGIYGYTF. The CDR3 region has the DNA TGTGCCAGCAGCTTACCCGGGGGAATCTATGGCTACACCTTC.

The V call is TRBV10-3, the J call TRBJ2-3; 8 bases are a match to TRBD1. This CDR3 region has 14 residues. CDR1 ENHRY and CDR2 SYGVKD come from the germline V gene. Germline trimming cut 7 bases from V and 4 bases from J; bases unmatched to any gene: 7. The CDR3 bases are TGTGCCATCATCCGGACAGGGAGGCCAGATACGCAGTATTTT. Translation: CAIIRTGRPDTQYF.

There are a few counts of this clone. The chain has TRBV5-4 and TRBJ1-2, with a weak D call TRBD1 (5 bases). Trimming shortened V by 4 bases and J by 0 bases, and 13 bases separated the two germline ends. Germline values: CDR1 SGHNT, CDR2 YYREEE (reference sequence). CDR3 length: 15 amino acids. In nucleotides, the CDR3 is TGTGCCAGCAGCCTAGGGACGGGAGCTAACTATGGCTACACCTTC. It translates to CASSLGTGANYGYTF.

The V and J genes are TRBV7-2 and TRBJ1-5; possibly TRBD1 for D (5 bases). The CDR3 spans 14 residues. Deletions cut 4 bases from V and 4 bases from J, with 11 bases between. Per the germline V gene, CDR1 is SGHTA and CDR2 is FQGNSA. The CDR3 DNA reads TGTGCCAGCAGCTCCAGACAGCTAAATCAGCCCCAGCATTTT. This codes for CASSSRQLNQPQHF. Together with reference TRBV7-2 and TRBJ1-5, the CDR3 gives the full variable domain: GAGVSQSPSNKVTEKGKDVELRCDPISGHTALYWYRQSLGQGLEFLIYFQGNSAPDKSGLPSDRFSAERTGGSVSTLTIQRTQQEDSAVYLCASSSRQLNQPQHFGDGTRLSIL.

The chain joins TRBV5-8 to TRBJ2-1, with TRBD2 matching over 7 bases. The CDR3 is made up of 14 amino acids. From germline, CDR1 is SGHTS and CDR2 YDEGEE. V lost 3 bases, J lost 9 bases, and 9 bases stayed unmatched. CDR3 amino acids: CASSSGLGDIEQFF. The CDR3, as DNA: TGTGCCAGCAGCTCAGGACTAGGAGACATTGAGCAGTTCTTC.

The chain combines TRBV5-1 with TRBJ2-5; D perhaps matches TRBD1 (6 bases). V was cut by 4 bases and J by 4 bases, with 23 bases left in between. This CDR3 is built from 17 residues. The V gene's germline CDR1 is SGHRS and CDR2 YFSETQ. The CDR3 region has the DNA TGCGCCAGCAGCCCCTCCACCTCAACAGGGTACCGAGAGACCCAGTACTTC. This gives the protein CASSPSTSTGYRETQYF.

This clone was detected only a few times. In DNA, the CDR3 is TGCGCCAGCAGCGCCGACAGGGCCTACGAGCAGTACTTC. It is translated as CASSADRAYEQYF. This sequence joins TRBV5-1 and TRBJ2-7; 7 bases align to TRBD1. The CDR3 runs 13 residues. With V trimmed by 4 bases and J by 2 bases, 3 bases remained unmatched. The V gene's germline CDR1 is SGHRS and CDR2 YFSETQ.

The chain is built from TRBV5-1 and TRBJ2-6; D perhaps matches TRBD2 (6 bases). V lost 3 bases to trimming and J lost 0 bases, with 22 bases between them. The CDR3 totals 20 residues. Per germline, CDR1 SGHRS and CDR2 YFSETQ. The CDR3 is CASSSRPTDSGLSGANVLTF. The CDR3 DNA sequence: TGCGCCAGCAGCTCCCGCCCAACTGACTCGGGACTCTCTGGGGCCAACGTCCTGACTTTC.

The V gene is TRBV14, the J gene TRBJ2-3; possible D gene TRBD2, 5 bases. The CDR3 runs to 12 residues. Germline V gene sequence: CDR1 SGHDN, CDR2 FVKESK. V was clipped by 5 bases and J by 6 bases, with 9 bases between them. The CDR3 DNA is TGTGCCAGCAGCGGGAGTTGGGATACGCAGTATTTT. Its translation is CASSGSWDTQYF. The full variable domain, with the rest looked up from reference TRBV14 and TRBJ2-3, is EAGVTQFPSHSVIEKGQTVTLRCDPISGHDNLYWYRRVMGKEIKFLLHFVKESKQDESGMPNNRFLAERTGGTYSTLKVQPAELEDSGVYFCASSGSWDTQYFGPGTRLTVL.

This chain uses TRBV11-2 with TRBJ2-1, with 12 bases matching TRBD1. The V gene end was trimmed by 5 bases and the J gene end by 8 bases; junction bases not matched to a gene: 7. The CDR3 loop spans 15 amino acids. Germline assignment: CDR1 SGHAT and CDR2 FQNNGV. In DNA, the CDR3 is TGTGCCAGCAGCACGGGACAGGGGGCAAGAGATGAGCAGTTCTTC. This translates into CASSTGQGARDEQFF. Variable domain in full (rest from reference TRBV11-2 and TRBJ2-1): EAGVAQSPRYKIIEKRQSVAFWCNPISGHATLYWYQQILGQGPKLLIQFQNNGVVDDSQLPKDRFSAERLKGVDSTLKIQPAKLEDSAVYLCASSTGQGARDEQFFGPGTRLTVL.

The chain joins TRBV5-1 to TRBJ2-7; D is ambiguous. Germline CDR1 SGHRS, CDR2 YFSETQ. CDR3 length equals 13 residues. Deletions cut 3 bases from V and 3 bases from J, with 10 bases between. The DNA for the CDR3 is TGCGCCAGCAGCTCCGTTGGGCTCTACGAGCAGTACTTC. Translation: CASSSVGLYEQYF.

The rearrangement uses TRBV4-2 and TRBJ2-5, with 7 bases fitting TRBD1. Germline-derived CDR1 and CDR2 are LGHNA and YNFKEQ. The CDR3 runs 15 residues. V shed 0 bases and J 3 bases; nucleotides not matched to a gene: 4. CDR3 sequence (DNA): TGTGCCAGCAGCCAAGACCCCCAGGGGGAAGAGACCCAGTACTTC. This gives the protein CASSQDPQGEETQYF.

This clone was observed a handful of times. The chain joins TRBV5-6 to TRBJ1-2; 7 positions match TRBD1. Germline V CDR1 and CDR2: SGHDT, YYEEEE. The CDR3 loop spans 13 amino acids. The trim removed 4 bases at V and 5 bases at J, leaving 5 bases unmatched. CDR3 coding DNA: TGTGCCAGCAGCCTGGACAGGCCTTATGGCTACACCTTC. Encoded protein: CASSLDRPYGYTF.

The rearrangement joins TRBV14 to TRBJ1-2; tentatively, D is TRBD1 (6 bases). The CDR3 length is 12 residues. V was clipped by 3 bases and J by 8 bases, with 10 bases between them. CDR1 and CDR2 from the germline V gene are SGHDN and FVKESK. The CDR3 DNA is TGTGCCAGCAGCCAGAACAGGGAAGGCTACACCTTC. It translates to CASSQNREGYTF. The whole variable domain, filled in from reference TRBV14 and TRBJ1-2, reads EAGVTQFPSHSVIEKGQTVTLRCDPISGHDNLYWYRRVMGKEIKFLLHFVKESKQDESGMPNNRFLAERTGGTYSTLKVQPAELEDSGVYFCASSQNREGYTFGSGTRLTVV.

The chain recombines TRBV19 with TRBJ1-6; the match to TRBD1 covers 7 bases. The junction had 8 bases not matched to a gene; V was cut back by 8 bases and J by 7 bases. The CDR3 contains 14 residues. The germline V gene has CDR1 LNHDA and CDR2 SQIVND (reference sequence). The CDR3, as DNA: TGTGCCAGTTCGGGGGACAGAGACAATTCACCCCTCCACTTT. Its protein is CASSGDRDNSPLHF.

The V call is TRBV5-1, the J call TRBJ1-1, with D perhaps matching TRBD1 (5 bases). The CDR3 has 18 amino acids. Germline V CDR1 and CDR2: SGHRS, YFSETQ. Trimming left V 5 bases short and J 0 bases short, with 23 bases between. The CDR3 coding sequence is TGCGCCAGCAGGACCAACGACAGACTCACGCACATGAACACTGAAGCTTTCTTT. It specifies CASRTNDRLTHMNTEAFF.